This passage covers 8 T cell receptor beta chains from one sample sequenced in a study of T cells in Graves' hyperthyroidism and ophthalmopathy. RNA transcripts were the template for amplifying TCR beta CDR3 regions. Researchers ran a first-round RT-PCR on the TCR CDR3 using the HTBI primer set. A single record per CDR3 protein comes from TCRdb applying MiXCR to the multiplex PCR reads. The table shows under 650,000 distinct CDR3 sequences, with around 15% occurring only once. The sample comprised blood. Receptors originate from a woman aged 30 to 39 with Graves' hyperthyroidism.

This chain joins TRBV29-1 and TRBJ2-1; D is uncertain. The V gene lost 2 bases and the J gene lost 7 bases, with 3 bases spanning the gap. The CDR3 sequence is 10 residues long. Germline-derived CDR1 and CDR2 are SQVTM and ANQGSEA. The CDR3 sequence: CSVELNEQFF. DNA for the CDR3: TGCAGCGTTGAATTAAATGAGCAGTTCTTC.

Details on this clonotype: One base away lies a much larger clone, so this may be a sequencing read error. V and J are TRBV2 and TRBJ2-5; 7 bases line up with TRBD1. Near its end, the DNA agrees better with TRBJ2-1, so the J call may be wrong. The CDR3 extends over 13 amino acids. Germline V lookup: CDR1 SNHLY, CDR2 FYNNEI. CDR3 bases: TGTGCCGGACGACAGGGATACCAAGAGACCCAGTTCTTC. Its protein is CAGRQGYQETQFF.

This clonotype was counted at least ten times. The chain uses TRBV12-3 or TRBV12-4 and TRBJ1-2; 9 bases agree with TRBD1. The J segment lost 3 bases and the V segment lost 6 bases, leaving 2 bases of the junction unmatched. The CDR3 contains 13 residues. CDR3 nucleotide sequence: TGTGCCAGCAGACGGACAGGGGACTATGGCTACACCTTC. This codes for CASRRTGDYGYTF.

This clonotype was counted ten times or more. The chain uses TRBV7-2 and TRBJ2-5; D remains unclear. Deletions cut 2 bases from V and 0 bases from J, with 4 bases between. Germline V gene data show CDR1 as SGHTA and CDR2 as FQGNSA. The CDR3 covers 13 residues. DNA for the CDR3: TGTGCCAGCAGCTTATTCTACCAAGAGACCCAGTACTTC. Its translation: CASSLFYQETQYF.

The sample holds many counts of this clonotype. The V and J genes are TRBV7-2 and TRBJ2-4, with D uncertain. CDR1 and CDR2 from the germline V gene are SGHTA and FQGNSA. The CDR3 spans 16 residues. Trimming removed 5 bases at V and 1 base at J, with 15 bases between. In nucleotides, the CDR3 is TGTGCCAGCAGCCCCCTAGTGAGCTCGGCCAAAAACATTCAGTACTTC. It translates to CASSPLVSSAKNIQYF. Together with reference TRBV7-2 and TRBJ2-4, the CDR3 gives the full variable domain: GAGVSQSPSNKVTEKGKDVELRCDPISGHTALYWYRQSLGQGLEFLIYFQGNSAPDKSGLPSDRFSAERTGGSVSTLTIQRTQQEDSAVYLCASSPLVSSAKNIQYFGAGTRLSVL.

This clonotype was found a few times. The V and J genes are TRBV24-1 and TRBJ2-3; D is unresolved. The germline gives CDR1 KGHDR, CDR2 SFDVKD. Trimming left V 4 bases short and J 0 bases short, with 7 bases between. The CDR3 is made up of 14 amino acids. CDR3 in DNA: TGTGCCACCAGTGAGATGGAGAGCACAGATACGCAGTATTTT. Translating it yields CATSEMESTDTQYF.

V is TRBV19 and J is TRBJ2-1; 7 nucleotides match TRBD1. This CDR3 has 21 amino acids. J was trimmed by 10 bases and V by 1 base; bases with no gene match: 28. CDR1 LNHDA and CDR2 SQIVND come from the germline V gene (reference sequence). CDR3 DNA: TGTGCCAGTAGTATAGGCCGCTCCGGGACAGTTTTTACCCCCTTCCCTCAAGAGCAGTTCTTC. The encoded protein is CASSIGRSGTVFTPFPQEQFF.

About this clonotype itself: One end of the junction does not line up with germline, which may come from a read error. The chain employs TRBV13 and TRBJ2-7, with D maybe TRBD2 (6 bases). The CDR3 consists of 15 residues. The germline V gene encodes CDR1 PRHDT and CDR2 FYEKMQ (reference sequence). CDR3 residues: CGSSLGGTQGREQYF. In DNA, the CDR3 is TGTGGCAGCAGCTTAGGAGGGACTCAGGGCCGGGAGCAGTACTTC.